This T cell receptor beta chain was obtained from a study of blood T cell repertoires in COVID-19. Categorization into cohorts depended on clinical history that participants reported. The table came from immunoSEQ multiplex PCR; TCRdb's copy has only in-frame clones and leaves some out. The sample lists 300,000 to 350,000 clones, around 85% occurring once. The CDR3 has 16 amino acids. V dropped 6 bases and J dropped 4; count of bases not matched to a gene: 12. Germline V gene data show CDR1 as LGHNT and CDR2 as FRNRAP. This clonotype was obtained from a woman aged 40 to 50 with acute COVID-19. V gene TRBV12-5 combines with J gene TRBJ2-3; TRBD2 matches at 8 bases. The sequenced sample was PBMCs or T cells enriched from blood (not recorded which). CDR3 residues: CASGSWTGGAADTQYF. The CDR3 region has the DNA TGTGCTAGTGGCTCCTGGACGGGGGGGGCAGCAGATACGCAGTATTTT.